This entry lists 11 T cell receptor beta chains sequenced from one sample in a study of CD8 T cells in ankylosing spondylitis. MiXCR was run by TCRdb on the 5' RACE reads, yielding one entry per CDR3 protein. The data contain some 30,000 distinct CDR3 sequences, 5.5% to 8% of them singletons. Input material: blood, either unsorted or a sorted T cell fraction (not recorded which). The source is a male donor with ankylosing spondylitis or in good health (not recorded which).

This clonotype was counted many times. This sequence joins TRBV20-1 and TRBJ1-4; 12 bases align to TRBD1. The CDR3 length is 17 residues. The germline gives CDR1 DFQATT, CDR2 SNEGSKA (reference sequence). The V segment lost 0 bases and the J segment 9 bases; nucleotides outside the gene matches: 11. CDR3 DNA: TGCAGTGCTAGAGAACCGGGACAGGGGGCGAGTCTTAAAAAACTGTTTTTT. Translated: CSAREPGQGASLKKLFF.

The CDR3 loop reads CASSTSPGQQETQYF. CDR3 bases: TGTGCCAGCAGCACATCACCGGGACAGCAAGAGACCCAGTACTTC. The genes are TRBV11-2 and TRBJ2-5, with 7 bases matching TRBD1. The trim removed 5 bases at V and 2 bases at J, leaving 8 bases unmatched. Germline loops: CDR1 SGHAT, CDR2 FQNNGV. The CDR3 is 15 residues long. The full variable domain, completed using reference TRBV11-2 and TRBJ2-5, is EAGVAQSPRYKIIEKRQSVAFWCNPISGHATLYWYQQILGQGPKLLIQFQNNGVVDDSQLPKDRFSAERLKGVDSTLKIQPAKLEDSAVYLCASSTSPGQQETQYFGPGTRLLVL.

CDR3 in amino acids: CSAPGSWDQPQHF. The CDR3 coding sequence is TGCAGTGCGCCCGGTTCTTGGGATCAGCCCCAGCATTTT. The chain links TRBV20-1 to TRBJ1-5; D uncertain. This CDR3 is built from 13 residues. CDR1 is DFQATT and CDR2 is SNEGSKA in the germline V gene (reference sequence). The V gene lost 6 bases and the J gene lost 5 bases, with 14 bases spanning the gap.

A remark on this clonotype: At one end, the junction sequence differs from germline, possibly due to a read error. The V and J genes are TRBV12-3 or TRBV12-4 and TRBJ2-1, with TRBD2 identical over 7 bases. The CDR3 is 18 amino acids. CDR3 amino acids: CAISLATGTISSYNKQFF. CDR3 sequence (DNA): TGTGCCATCAGTTTAGCTACCGGGACTATCAGCTCCTACAATAAGCAGTTCTTC.

This clonotype was seen more than once but under ten times. V usage is TRBV28 and J usage is TRBJ2-2, with D unclear. The CDR3 contains 13 residues. Trimming took 8 bases from V and 0 from J, leaving 7 bases between them. Germline V lookup: CDR1 MDHEN, CDR2 SYDVKM. The CDR3 nucleotides read TGTGCCAGCGTCGAAACGAACACCGGGGAGCTGTTTTTT. Translating gives CASVETNTGELFF. Drawing the rest from reference TRBV28 and TRBJ2-2, the complete variable domain is DVKVTQSSRYLVKRTGEKVFLECVQDMDHENMFWYRQDPGLGLRLIYFSYDVKMKEKGDIPEGYSVSREKKERFSLILESASTNQTSMYLCASVETNTGELFFGEGSRLTVL.

This clonotype was detected ten times or more. This rearrangement joins TRBV28 to TRBJ2-2; no definite D call. Trimming shortened V by 7 bases and J by 3 bases, and 15 bases separated the two germline ends. The CDR3 loop spans 15 amino acids. Germline CDR1 MDHEN, CDR2 SYDVKM. The CDR3 loop is CASTFGSQDTGELFF. The CDR3 nucleotides read TGTGCCAGCACCTTCGGGTCCCAGGACACCGGGGAGCTGTTTTTT.

This clonotype was recorded many times. This rearrangement joins TRBV20-1 to TRBJ2-5; the D gene is possibly TRBD1 (6 bases). The CDR3 sequence is 13 residues long. Germline V lookup: CDR1 DFQATT, CDR2 SNEGSKA (reference sequence). CDR3 DNA: TGCAGCGCAAATCGGGACAACCAAGAGACCCAGTACTTC. Amino acids: CSANRDNQETQYF.

This clonotype has at least ten counts. J is TRBJ2-1 and V is TRBV5-4; D is unclear. Germline V gene sequence: CDR1 SGHNT, CDR2 YYREEE (reference sequence). The CDR3 totals 12 residues. V lost 2 bases, J lost 6 bases, and 6 bases lay in between. The CDR3 loop is CASSFSSNEQFF. CDR3 nucleotide sequence: TGTGCCAGCAGCTTCAGTTCCAATGAGCAGTTCTTC.

This clonotype showed up just a few times. The J gene is TRBJ2-2, the V gene TRBV28; 11 bases line up with TRBD2. The junction had 4 bases not matched to a gene; V was cut back by 4 bases and J by 3 bases. Germline lookup yields CDR1 MDHEN and CDR2 SYDVKM. The CDR3 runs to 16 residues. CDR3 bases: TGTGCCAGCAGTTCCGCTAGCGGGAGGCACACCGGGGAGCTGTTTTTT. Protein: CASSSASGRHTGELFF.

The rearrangement links TRBV14 to TRBJ2-1; D might be TRBD2 (5 bases). The CDR3 has 12 residues. V lost 4 bases, J lost 10 bases, and 11 bases lay in between. The germline V gene encodes CDR1 SGHDN and CDR2 FVKESK. The DNA of the CDR3 is TGTGCCAGCAGCCCAGGAACGGGGGAGCAGTTCTTC. The encoded protein is CASSPGTGEQFF.

The chain recombines TRBV23-1 with TRBJ2-1; 7 bases are a match to TRBD2. TRBV23-1 is placed among ORFs of uncertain function. V was pared by 2 bases and J by 0 bases, with 10 bases of the junction left unmatched. The CDR3 extends over 18 amino acids. The CDR3 DNA reads TGCGCCAGCAGTCAACGTGGAGGCCGGGAGGTCTCCTACAATGAGCAGTTCTTC. Translated, it gives CASSQRGGREVSYNEQFF.